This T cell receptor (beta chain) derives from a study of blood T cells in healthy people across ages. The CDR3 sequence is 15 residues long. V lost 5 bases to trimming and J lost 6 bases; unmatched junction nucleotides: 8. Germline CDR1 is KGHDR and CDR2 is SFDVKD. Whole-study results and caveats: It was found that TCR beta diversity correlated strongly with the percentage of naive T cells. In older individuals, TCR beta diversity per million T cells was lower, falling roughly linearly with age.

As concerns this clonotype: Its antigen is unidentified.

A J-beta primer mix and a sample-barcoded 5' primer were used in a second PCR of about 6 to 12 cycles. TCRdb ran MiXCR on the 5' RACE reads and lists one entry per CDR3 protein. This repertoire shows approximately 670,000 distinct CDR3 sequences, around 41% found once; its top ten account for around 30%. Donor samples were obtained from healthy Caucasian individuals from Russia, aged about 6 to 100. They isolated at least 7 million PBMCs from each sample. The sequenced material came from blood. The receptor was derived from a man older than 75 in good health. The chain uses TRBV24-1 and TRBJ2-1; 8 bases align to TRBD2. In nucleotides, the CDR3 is TGTGCCACCAGTGCGGGACTAGTACCCTCCAATGAGCAGTTCTTC. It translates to CATSAGLVPSNEQFF.